These 26 T cell receptor beta chains came from one sample sequenced in a study of cytomegalovirus exposure and HLA in healthy donors. PCR involved 60 Vbeta and 13 Jbeta primers. The repertoire was sequenced with immunoSEQ multiplex PCR; TCRdb's copy has only in-frame clones and lacks some. The sample contains about 70,000 clones, about 73% of which appear only once. The sequencing input was PBMCs. The receptor source for this set is a woman in her sixties or seventies in good health and CMV-seropositive.

This sequence joins TRBV6-1 and TRBJ2-5, with D unclear. V lost 4 bases and J 2 bases, leaving 17 bases between the germline ends. This CDR3 is 16 amino acids long. Germline CDR1 MNHNS, CDR2 SASEGT. CDR3 region: CASSVVVLGPQETQYF. CDR3 sequence (DNA): TGTGCCAGCAGTGTTGTTGTCCTAGGTCCGCAAGAGACCCAGTACTTC.

This clone was seen only a few times. The genes are TRBV7-6 and TRBJ1-4; 9 bases map to TRBD1. The junction had 0 bases not matched to a gene; V was cut back by 4 bases and J by 0 bases. The CDR3 is 15 amino acids. Germline loops: CDR1 SGHVS, CDR2 FNYEAQ. For the CDR3, the DNA is TGTGCCAGCAGCTGGACAGGGGCAACTAATGAAAAACTGTTTTTT. It codes for CASSWTGATNEKLFF.

V and J are TRBV5-1 and TRBJ1-1; D gene unclear. Germline-derived CDR1 and CDR2 are SGHRS and YFSETQ. The ends were cut back, 5 bases at V and 0 bases at J, with 11 bases in the middle. The CDR3 sequence is 14 residues long. CDR3 loop: CASRGAPMNTEAFF. The CDR3 DNA sequence: TGCGCCAGCAGGGGAGCCCCCATGAACACTGAAGCTTTCTTT.

V and J are TRBV15 and TRBJ2-5, with 7 bases that match TRBD1. This CDR3 region has 15 residues. In germline, CDR1 is LNHNV, CDR2 YYDKDF (reference sequence). Trimming removed 4 bases from V and 4 bases from J; junction bases left unmatched: 9. The CDR3 is CATSIFKEGAETQYF. As DNA, the CDR3 is TGTGCCACCAGCATATTCAAAGAGGGGGCAGAGACCCAGTACTTC. Full variable domain (missing parts from reference TRBV15 and TRBJ2-5): DAMVIQNPRYQVTQFGKPVTLSCSQTLNHNVMYWYQQKSSQAPKLLFHYYDKDFNNEADTPDNFQSRRPNTSFCFLDIRSPGLGDTAMYLCATSIFKEGAETQYFGPGTRLLVL.

The rearrangement joins TRBV5-6 to TRBJ1-3, with D possibly matching TRBD1 (5 bases). This CDR3 contains 16 residues. CDR1 and CDR2 from the germline V gene are SGHDT and YYEEEE. Trimming pared 2 bases from V and 2 bases from J, leaving 14 bases between. DNA for the CDR3: TGTGCCAGCAGCTTATACAGGCAAGACGCTGGAAACACCATATATTTT. This encodes CASSLYRQDAGNTIYF.

V is TRBV6-1 and J is TRBJ2-5, with D uncertain. Per germline, CDR1 MNHNS and CDR2 SASEGT. The CDR3 extends over 12 amino acids. The ends were cut back, 2 bases at V and 2 bases at J, with 3 bases in the middle. This chain's CDR3 is CASSEQQETQYF. The CDR3 DNA follows: TGTGCCAGCAGTGAACAACAAGAGACCCAGTACTTC.

To note about this clone: Likely a read error: the CDR3 ends without its conserved phenylalanine or tryptophan. The V and J genes are TRBV25-1 and TRBJ1-2, with 8 bases matching TRBD1. Germline CDR1 reads MGHDK; CDR2 reads SYGVNS. V shed 8 bases and J 4 bases; nucleotides not matched to a gene: 9. This CDR3 is built from 14 residues. CDR3 amino acids: CASEIGTGGYGYTV. The CDR3 DNA follows: TGTGCCAGCGAGATCGGGACAGGAGGCTATGGCTACACCGTC.

This clone was seen just once. The chain has TRBV4-1 and TRBJ1-2; D perhaps matches TRBD1 (6 bases). Germline CDR1 is MGHRA and CDR2 is YSYEKL. The CDR3 spans 14 residues. V was trimmed by 1 base and J by 4 bases, leaving 10 bases between them. This CDR3 is CASSQGDKAYGYTF. Here the CDR3 DNA reads TGCGCCAGCAGCCAAGGGGACAAAGCCTATGGCTACACCTTC.

CDR3 in amino acids: CASSIARGLEAFF. The DNA of the CDR3 is TGTGCCAGTAGTATAGCGAGGGGGCTTGAAGCTTTCTTT. This sequence joins TRBV19 and TRBJ1-1; TRBD1 aligns across 7 bases. Trimming took 1 base from V and 7 from J; bases not matched to a gene: 3. This CDR3 has 13 residues. Germline CDR1 LNHDA, CDR2 SQIVND (reference sequence).

The J gene is TRBJ1-4, the V gene TRBV7-2; no reliable D call. CDR1 is SGHTA and CDR2 is FQGNSA in the germline V gene. V lost 5 bases and J lost 5, with 3 bases in between. The CDR3 sequence is 11 residues long. The CDR3 region has the DNA TGTGCCAGCAGCCTCAATGAAAAACTGTTTTTT. This codes for CASSLNEKLFF.

The chain joins TRBV7-2 to TRBJ2-7; D might be TRBD2 (6 bases). The CDR3 contains 15 residues. Per germline, CDR1 SGHTA and CDR2 FQGNSA. Trimming left V 8 bases short and J 0 bases short, with 17 bases between. The CDR3 nucleotides are TGTGCCAGCGCCCAAAATAGCGGTCCCTCCTACGAGCAGTACTTC. Translating it yields CASAQNSGPSYEQYF.

Here the CDR3 DNA reads TGTGCCAGCAGTCCACCAGGGACAGGGGGCAGCTATGGCTACACCTTC. It translates to CASSPPGTGGSYGYTF. V usage is TRBV25-1 and J usage is TRBJ1-2, with 12 bases aligning to TRBD1. The trim removed 5 bases at V and 4 bases at J, leaving 8 bases unmatched. The CDR3 is made up of 16 amino acids. Germline CDR1 MGHDK, CDR2 SYGVNS.

For the CDR3, the DNA is TGTGCTAGTGGTTTGGTGGTAGGGAGGGACACTGAAGCTTTCTTT. Protein sequence: CASGLVVGRDTEAFF. This rearrangement joins TRBV12-5 to TRBJ1-1; no clear D. The germline CDR1 and CDR2 sequences are LGHNT and FRNRAP. The V gene lost 0 bases and the J gene lost 3 bases, with 11 bases spanning the gap. This CDR3 spans 15 amino acids.

The chain is built from TRBV6-5 and TRBJ1-1, with D tentatively TRBD1 (5 bases). In germline, CDR1 is MNHEY, CDR2 SVGAGI. The CDR3 totals 13 residues. V was clipped by 7 bases and J by 1 base, with 10 bases between them. CDR3 bases: TGTGCCAGCATCGGACATGAGAACACTGAAGCTTTCTTT. The encoded protein is CASIGHENTEAFF.

The chain combines TRBV25-1 with TRBJ1-2; TRBD1 matches 7 bases. From germline, CDR1 is MGHDK and CDR2 SYGVNS. This CDR3 is built from 11 residues. Trimming at V came to 8 bases and at J to 7 bases, leaving 4 bases not matched to a gene. CDR3 sequence reads: CASSGGFGYTF. Here the CDR3 DNA reads TGTGCCAGCTCAGGGGGTTTTGGCTACACCTTC.

The chain has TRBV6-4 and TRBJ2-7, with no clear D. V shed 0 bases and J shed 6 bases, with 9 bases lying between them. The CDR3 length is 13 residues. Looked up from germline, CDR1 is MRHNA and CDR2 is SNTAGT. CDR3: CASSDSLRSEQYF. Written as DNA, the CDR3 is TGTGCCAGCAGTGACTCGCTAAGAAGCGAGCAGTACTTC.

J is TRBJ1-1 and V is TRBV19; 9 positions match TRBD1. The ends lost 8 bases at V and 0 bases at J; junction bases unmatched: 7. Germline V gene data show CDR1 as LNHDA and CDR2 as SQIVND (reference sequence). This CDR3 comprises 15 residues. CDR3 sequence (DNA): TGTGCCAGTCGTCGGGACAGGGTTCTGAACACTGAAGCTTTCTTT. Its translation is CASRRDRVLNTEAFF.

The chain uses TRBV30 and TRBJ1-1; possibly TRBD1 for D (6 bases). The CDR3 extends over 13 amino acids. The V gene lost 3 bases and the J gene lost 10 bases, with 18 bases spanning the gap. The germline gives CDR1 GTSNPN, CDR2 SVGIG (reference sequence). The CDR3 is CAWRLGGGKGAFF. The CDR3 coding sequence is TGTGCCTGGAGACTCGGGGGGGGCAAGGGAGCTTTCTTT.

This clone was detected once. The chain joins TRBV30 to TRBJ1-3, with D hard to call. V was trimmed by 4 bases and J by 0 bases, leaving 4 bases between them. The CDR3 spans 12 residues. CDR1 and CDR2 (germline): GTSNPN, SVGIG (reference sequence). Here the CDR3 reads CAWTGSGNTIYF. CDR3 nucleotides: TGTGCCTGGACAGGCTCTGGAAACACCATATATTTT.

The chain has TRBV9 and TRBJ2-3; D is uncertain. CDR1 is SGDLS, CDR2 YYNGEE, per germline. The V end was cut by 3 bases, the J end by 2 bases, with 7 bases between. The CDR3 sequence is 13 residues long. The CDR3 DNA reads as TGTGCCAGCAGCGCTAGAGTCACAGATACGCAGTATTTT. Translated, it gives CASSARVTDTQYF.

The rearrangement uses TRBV30 and TRBJ1-4; D is perhaps TRBD1 (5 bases). The CDR3 length is 15 residues. The germline V gene has CDR1 GTSNPN and CDR2 SVGIG (reference sequence). The V end lost 2 bases, the J end lost 7 bases, and 17 bases lay between the germline ends. CDR3 coding DNA: TGTGCCTGGAGTCGGGGCCCAGGGAGGAGTGAAAAACTGTTTTTT. The encoded protein is CAWSRGPGRSEKLFF. Full variable domain (missing parts from reference TRBV30 and TRBJ1-4): SQTIHQWPATLVQPVGSPLSLECTVEGTSNPNLYWYRQAAGRGLQLLFYSVGIGQISSEVPQNLSASRPQDRQFILSSKKLLLSDSGFYLCAWSRGPGRSEKLFFGSGTQLSVL.

The V and J genes are TRBV6-1 and TRBJ2-5, with 8 bases aligning to TRBD2. The CDR3 consists of 14 residues. The ends lost 5 bases at V and 4 bases at J; junction bases unmatched: 6. CDR1 is MNHNS and CDR2 is SASEGT in the germline V gene. This chain's CDR3 is CASSRTSSAETQYF. The CDR3, as DNA: TGTGCCAGCAGTAGGACTAGCTCTGCAGAGACCCAGTACTTC.

The V call is TRBV7-2, the J call TRBJ2-6; 9 bases align to TRBD1. CDR3 length equals 18 residues. Losses at the gene ends were 5 bases for V and 0 bases for J; bases not matched to a gene: 8. Germline V gene data show CDR1 as SGHTA and CDR2 as FQGNSA. The CDR3 is CASSPRDRVYSGANVLTF. In DNA, the CDR3 is TGTGCCAGCAGCCCCCGGGACAGGGTATACTCTGGGGCCAACGTCCTGACTTTC.

Only a few counts were recorded for this clone. The rearrangement joins TRBV4-2 to TRBJ2-3; 10 bases match TRBD2. Germline CDR1 is LGHNA and CDR2 is YNFKEQ. J was trimmed by 0 bases and V by 4 bases; bases with no gene match: 1. The CDR3 runs 15 residues. In DNA form, the CDR3 reads TGTGCCAGCAGCCTAGCGGGGGGCAGCACAGATACGCAGTATTTT. This codes for CASSLAGGSTDTQYF.

The chain has TRBV6-1 and TRBJ2-5, with TRBD1 as a possible D gene (6 bases). Germline V gene data show CDR1 as MNHNS and CDR2 as SASEGT. The CDR3 is 14 residues long. V shed 5 bases and J shed 2 bases, with 12 bases lying between them. CDR3 amino acids: CASSKDRLQETQYF. DNA for the CDR3: TGTGCCAGCAGTAAGGACAGATTACAAGAGACCCAGTACTTC.

The chain uses TRBV6-5 and TRBJ2-5; perhaps TRBD1 as D (6 bases). Germline lookup yields CDR1 MNHEY and CDR2 SVGAGI. Trimming took 0 bases from V and 2 from J, leaving 10 bases between them. This CDR3 comprises 15 residues. CDR3 sequence reads: CASSYSTGLQETQYF. CDR3 DNA sequence: TGTGCCAGCAGTTACTCGACAGGATTACAAGAGACCCAGTACTTC.